This T cell receptor beta chain was found in a study of blood T cell repertoires in COVID-19. At the level of the study: Acute-phase and convalescent COVID-19 samples originated in the United States, Italy and Spain. Sources were T cells, B-cell-depleted T cells, or PBMCs; the material itself was cDNA or gDNA.

Assay: immunoSEQ multiplex PCR; the TCRdb copy retains only in-frame clones and omits some. The sample carries more than 6,500 clones, about 90% recorded once. Trimming left V 1 base short and J 1 base short, with 10 bases between. Germline V gene lookup returns CDR1 LGHDT and CDR2 YNNKEL (reference sequence). The CDR3 length is 15 residues. This TCR was sampled from a human donor in a cohort sampled during active COVID-19. This chain links TRBV3-1 (or the pseudogene TRBV3-2) with TRBJ1-1; possible D gene TRBD1, 5 bases. Sequencing was done on a sample of peripheral blood. As DNA, the CDR3 is TGTGCCAGCAGCCAAGTTGTGACAGCGAACACTGAAGCTTTCTTT. It translates to CASSQVVTANTEAFF.